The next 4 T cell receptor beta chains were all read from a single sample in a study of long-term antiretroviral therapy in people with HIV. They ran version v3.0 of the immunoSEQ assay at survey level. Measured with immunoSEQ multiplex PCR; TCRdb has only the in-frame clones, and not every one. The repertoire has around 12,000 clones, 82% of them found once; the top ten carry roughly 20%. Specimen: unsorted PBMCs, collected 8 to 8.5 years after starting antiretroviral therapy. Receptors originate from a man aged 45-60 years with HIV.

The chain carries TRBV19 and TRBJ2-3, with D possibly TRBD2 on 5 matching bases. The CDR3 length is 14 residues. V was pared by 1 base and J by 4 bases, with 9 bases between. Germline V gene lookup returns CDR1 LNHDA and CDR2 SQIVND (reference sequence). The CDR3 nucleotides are TGTGCCAGTAGTATAGCCTCCGGGGCAGATACGCAGTATTTT. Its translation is CASSIASGADTQYF.

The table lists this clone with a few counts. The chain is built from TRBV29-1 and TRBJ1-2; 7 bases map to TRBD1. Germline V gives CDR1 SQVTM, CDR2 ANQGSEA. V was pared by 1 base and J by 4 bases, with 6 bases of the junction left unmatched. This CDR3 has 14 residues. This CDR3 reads CSVEGTGVTYGYTF. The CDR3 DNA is TGCAGCGTTGAAGGAACAGGGGTGACCTATGGCTACACCTTC.

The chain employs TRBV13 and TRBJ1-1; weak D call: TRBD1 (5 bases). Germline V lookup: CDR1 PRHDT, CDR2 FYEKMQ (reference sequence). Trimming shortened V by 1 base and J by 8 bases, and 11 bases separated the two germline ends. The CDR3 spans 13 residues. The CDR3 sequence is CASSLASQGEAFF. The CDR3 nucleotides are TGTGCCAGCAGCTTAGCCAGCCAGGGAGAAGCTTTCTTT.

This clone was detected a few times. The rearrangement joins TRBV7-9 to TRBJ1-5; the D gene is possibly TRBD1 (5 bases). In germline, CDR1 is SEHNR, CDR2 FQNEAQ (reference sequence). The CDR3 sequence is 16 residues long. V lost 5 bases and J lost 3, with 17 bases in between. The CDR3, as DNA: TGTGCCAGCAGCCTAGGCCAGGGCCCTGCCAATCAGCCCCAGCATTTT. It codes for CASSLGQGPANQPQHF.